The next 32 T cell receptor beta chains were all read from a single sample in a study of blood T cell repertoires in COVID-19. Clones were read by immunoSEQ multiplex PCR, and TCRdb kept only the in-frame ones, dropping some. The repertoire holds 85,000 to 95,000 clones, approximately 79% seen once, with around 15% in the top ten. The sample consisted of peripheral blood. These receptor sequences come from a woman of 80 years or more with acute or convalescent COVID-19.

The chain has TRBV7-2 and TRBJ1-1; a possible D gene is TRBD1 (5 bases). Trimming took 5 bases from V and 1 from J, leaving 11 bases between them. The CDR3 runs to 14 residues. Germline assignment: CDR1 SGHTA and CDR2 FQGNSA. The CDR3 reads CASSQGSSNTEAFF. CDR3 sequence (DNA): TGTGCCAGCAGCCAGGGAAGTTCGAACACTGAAGCTTTCTTT.

This clone has only one observation. Different DNA sequences within this sample yield the same CDR3. CDR3 DNA: TGCGCCAGCAGCGGGACAGGGAACACCGGGGAGCTGTTTTTT. Translation gives CASSGTGNTGELFF. The rearrangement uses TRBV5-1 and TRBJ2-2, with TRBD1 identical over 8 bases. Germline V gene lookup returns CDR1 SGHRS and CDR2 YFSETQ. V was pared by 4 bases and J by 1 base, with 0 bases of the junction left unmatched. CDR3 length equals 14 residues.

The chain recombines TRBV7-2 with TRBJ1-3; D remains unclear. The germline gives CDR1 SGHTA, CDR2 FQGNSA. The V and J ends lost 5 bases and 0 bases respectively, with 8 bases between them. The CDR3 length is 14 residues. CDR3 amino acids: CASSPRYSGNTIYF. CDR3 DNA sequence: TGTGCCAGCAGCCCGCGGTACTCTGGAAACACCATATATTTT.

This clone showed up just a few times. The chain has TRBV4-1 and TRBJ1-2, with D perhaps matching TRBD1 (5 bases). The length of the CDR3 is 16 residues. In germline, CDR1 is MGHRA, CDR2 YSYEKL. V lost 4 bases, J lost 2 bases, and 17 bases lay in between. The CDR3 reads CASSPEGGETNYGYTF. The CDR3 DNA follows: TGCGCCAGCAGCCCGGAAGGAGGGGAAACCAACTATGGCTACACCTTC.

The CDR3 nucleotides read TGTGCCAGCAGCACTTCGGACAGGTCAGCCTACGAGCAGTACTTC. Its translation is CASSTSDRSAYEQYF. This rearrangement joins TRBV5-4 to TRBJ2-7, with 7 bases that match TRBD1. The V gene's germline CDR1 is SGHNT and CDR2 YYREEE (reference sequence). After removal of 4 bases from V and 2 bases from J, the junction contained 9 bases not matched to a gene. The CDR3 loop spans 15 amino acids.

The chain couples TRBV24-1 to TRBJ1-6, with no clear D. Deletions cut 4 bases from V and 9 bases from J, with 15 bases between. The CDR3 is made up of 15 amino acids. Germline CDR1 reads KGHDR; CDR2 reads SFDVKD. The chain's CDR3 is CATSDHRDESSPLHF. In DNA form, the CDR3 reads TGTGCCACCAGTGACCACAGAGATGAATCTTCACCCCTCCACTTT.

V usage is TRBV19 and J usage is TRBJ1-5; tentative D call: TRBD1 (6 bases). The CDR3 length is 14 residues. CDR1 and CDR2 from the germline V gene are LNHDA and SQIVND (reference sequence). V was trimmed by 6 bases and J by 2 bases, leaving 11 bases between them. This CDR3 reads CASRGRGGNQPQHF. The CDR3 DNA reads TGTGCCAGTAGGGGCAGGGGTGGCAATCAGCCCCAGCATTTT.

This clone was seen a single time. The DNA for the CDR3 is TGTGCCTGGGGCCGAGGGGGTAATCAGCCCCAGCATTTT. Its protein is CAWGRGGNQPQHF. V and J are TRBV30 and TRBJ1-5; D perhaps matches TRBD1 (6 bases). The germline gives CDR1 GTSNPN, CDR2 SVGIG (reference sequence). The CDR3 contains 13 residues. Trimming removed 5 bases at V and 4 bases at J, with 12 bases between.

This clone showed up just a few times. CDR3 sequence: CASAPLGRETYNEQFF. The CDR3 DNA is TGTGCCAGCGCGCCCCTCGGCAGGGAAACCTACAATGAGCAGTTCTTC. This chain links TRBV27 with TRBJ2-1; possible D gene TRBD1, 5 bases. The CDR3 is 16 amino acids. Germline values: CDR1 MNHEY, CDR2 SMNVEV (reference sequence). Trimming took off 8 bases at V and 2 bases at J, with 19 bases between the two ends.

The chain links TRBV3-1 (or the pseudogene TRBV3-2) to TRBJ1-3; no clear D. The CDR3 consists of 12 residues. The germline V gene encodes CDR1 LGHDT and CDR2 YNNKEL (reference sequence). V shed 5 bases and J shed 4 bases, with 6 bases lying between them. As DNA, the CDR3 is TGTGCCAGCAGCTTGCAGGGAAACACCATATATTTT. Protein product: CASSLQGNTIYF.

The chain uses TRBV18 and TRBJ1-3; weak D call: TRBD1 (6 bases). The CDR3 sequence is 15 residues long. Germline CDR1 and CDR2: KGHSH and LQKENI. V lost 3 bases to trimming and J lost 3 bases, with 12 bases between them. In DNA, the CDR3 is TGTGCCAGCTCACCGACGCAGGGGTATGGAAACACCATATATTTT. It codes for CASSPTQGYGNTIYF. Complete variable domain (other parts from reference TRBV18 and TRBJ1-3): NAGVMQNPRHLVRRRGQEARLRCSPMKGHSHVYWYRQLPEEGLKFMVYLQKENIIDESGMPKERFSAEFPKEGPSILRIQQVVRGDSAAYFCASSPTQGYGNTIYFGEGSWLTVV.

The CDR3 nucleotides are TGTGCCAGCAGCGTTCGGGGGATCGATGTTCCTAACTATGGCTACACCTTC. It translates to CASSVRGIDVPNYGYTF. V gene TRBV9 combines with J gene TRBJ1-2; possibly TRBD1 for D (5 bases). CDR3 size: 17 residues. Germline CDR1 reads SGDLS; CDR2 reads YYNGEE. The germline V and J ends were trimmed by 2 bases and 0 bases, with 17 bases remaining between them.

V gene TRBV7-9 combines with J gene TRBJ2-7, with 7 bases fitting TRBD2. The CDR3 runs 15 residues. In germline, CDR1 is SEHNR, CDR2 FQNEAQ (reference sequence). V shed 1 base and J 0 bases; nucleotides not matched to a gene: 3. CDR3 protein: CASSLDSGGSYEQYF. CDR3 nucleotide sequence: TGTGCCAGCAGCTTAGACTCGGGGGGCTCCTACGAGCAGTACTTC.

V gene TRBV2 combines with J gene TRBJ2-5, with TRBD1 as a possible D gene (5 bases). V lost 6 bases, J lost 5 bases, and 13 bases lay in between. Per the germline V gene, CDR1 is SNHLY and CDR2 is FYNNEI. This CDR3 spans 13 amino acids. The CDR3 sequence is CASSREPRETQYF. The CDR3 nucleotides read TGTGCCAGCAGCAGGGAACCGCGGGAGACCCAGTACTTC.

The gene calls are TRBV19 and TRBJ1-2; no clear D gene. V was cut by 2 bases and J by 6 bases, with 19 bases left in between. Per the germline V gene, CDR1 is LNHDA and CDR2 is SQIVND (reference sequence). This CDR3 is built from 16 residues. The CDR3 DNA is TGTGCCAGTAGTATACGAGGCACTTTCTCGGAGAATGGCTACACCTTC. Protein product: CASSIRGTFSENGYTF. Combining the CDR3 with reference TRBV19 and TRBJ1-2 gives the whole variable domain DGGITQSPKYLFRKEGQNVTLSCEQNLNHDAMYWYRQDPGQGLRLIYYSQIVNDFQKGDIAEGYSVSREKKESFPLTVTSAQKNPTAFYLCASSIRGTFSENGYTFGSGTRLTVV.

The chain employs TRBV7-3 and TRBJ1-2, with 8 positions matching TRBD1. Germline loops: CDR1 SGHTA, CDR2 FQGTGA. The V and J ends lost 5 bases and 6 bases, in that order; junction bases with no gene match: 8. The CDR3 extends over 14 amino acids. The CDR3 is CASSLPDRVDGYTF. Written as DNA, the CDR3 is TGTGCCAGCAGCCTTCCGGACAGGGTCGATGGCTACACCTTC.

The J gene is TRBJ2-5, the V gene TRBV7-8; D is ambiguous. Looked up from germline, CDR1 is SGHVS and CDR2 is FQNEAQ. V lost 1 base and J lost 1, with 19 bases in between. This CDR3 contains 18 residues. The CDR3 here is CASSLDPWSLSSQETQYF. CDR3 bases: TGTGCCAGCAGCTTAGATCCGTGGTCCCTTAGCTCCCAAGAGACCCAGTACTTC. Supplemented by reference TRBV7-8 and TRBJ2-5, the full variable domain reads GAGVSQSPRYKVAKRGQDVALRCDPISGHVSLFWYQQALGQGPEFLTYFQNEAQLDKSGLPSDRFFAERPEGSVSTLKIQRTQQEDSAVYLCASSLDPWSLSSQETQYFGPGTRLLVL.

This sequence joins TRBV28 and TRBJ2-2; D uncertain. Germline lookup yields CDR1 MDHEN and CDR2 SYDVKM. The V and J ends lost 2 bases and 5 bases respectively, with 6 bases between them. The CDR3 is made up of 13 amino acids. CDR3 amino acids: CASSLTWTGELFF. The CDR3 DNA sequence: TGTGCCAGCAGTTTAACATGGACCGGGGAGCTGTTTTTT.

This chain connects TRBV9 to TRBJ2-7; D is uncertain. The germline gives CDR1 SGDLS, CDR2 YYNGEE. The V gene lost 0 bases and the J gene lost 2 bases, with 12 bases spanning the gap. This CDR3 is built from 15 residues. The CDR3 spells CASSVASTEPYEQYF. The DNA of the CDR3 is TGTGCCAGCAGCGTAGCCAGTACGGAGCCCTACGAGCAGTACTTC.

This chain connects TRBV28 to TRBJ2-7; D may be TRBD1 (6 bases). CDR1 is MDHEN, CDR2 SYDVKM, per germline. The CDR3 totals 14 residues. The ends were cut back, 5 bases at V and 5 bases at J, with 16 bases in the middle. DNA of the CDR3: TGTGCCAGCAGTCAGGGGACACCCCGGGACGAGCAGTACTTC. Its translation: CASSQGTPRDEQYF.

This chain uses TRBV29-1 with TRBJ1-1; TRBD1 matches 10 bases. J lost 5 bases, V lost 6 bases, and 3 bases had no gene match. The germline gives CDR1 SQVTM, CDR2 ANQGSEA. This CDR3 comprises 12 residues. The CDR3 spells CSVTGGRTEAFF. In DNA, the CDR3 is TGCAGCGTGACAGGGGGCCGGACTGAAGCTTTCTTT.

The chain employs TRBV7-9 and TRBJ2-2; 10 nucleotides align to TRBD1. Germline CDR1 is SEHNR and CDR2 is FQNEAQ (reference sequence). With V trimmed by 5 bases and J by 3 bases, 6 bases remained unmatched. The CDR3 spans 16 residues. As DNA, the CDR3 is TGTGCCAGCAGCCGACAGGGGGCGCAGTACACCGGGGAGCTGTTTTTT. This gives the protein CASSRQGAQYTGELFF.

This sequence joins TRBV29-1 and TRBJ2-7; tentatively, D is TRBD2 (7 bases). The CDR3 runs 13 residues. In germline, CDR1 is SQVTM, CDR2 ANQGSEA. V was cut by 6 bases and J by 2 bases, with 14 bases left in between. This chain's CDR3 is CSVRGGHTYEQYF. In nucleotides, the CDR3 is TGCAGCGTAAGGGGGGGTCACACCTACGAGCAGTACTTC.

CDR3 region: CASSQMTGENTEAFF. The CDR3 nucleotides are TGTGCCAGCAGCCAGATGACAGGGGAGAACACTGAAGCTTTCTTT. The chain recombines TRBV5-4 with TRBJ1-1, with 8 bases lining up with TRBD1. V lost 4 bases to trimming and J lost 1 base; unmatched junction nucleotides: 6. Germline CDR1 is SGHNT and CDR2 is YYREEE (reference sequence). The CDR3 runs 15 residues.

This clone has only one observation. The chain is built from TRBV6-2 or TRBV6-3 and TRBJ1-2; TRBD1 is a possible D gene (6 bases). V was pared by 5 bases and J by 8 bases, with 18 bases between. The CDR3 covers 14 residues. CDR1 MNHEY and CDR2 SVGEGT come from the germline V gene. In DNA, the CDR3 is TGTGCCAGCAGTACCGGACAGCGGGAGCGAGGCTACACCTTC. It yields the protein CASSTGQRERGYTF.

The chain combines TRBV5-6 with TRBJ1-2; no firm D call. Germline CDR1 is SGHDT and CDR2 is YYEEEE. This CDR3 has 13 residues. V was shortened by 0 bases and J by 7 bases, with 10 bases between the two germline ends. In nucleotides, the CDR3 is TGTGCCAGCAGCTTGGGAGGAGGTACTGGCTACACCTTC. Protein: CASSLGGGTGYTF. The entire variable domain, with the rest obtained from reference TRBV5-6 and TRBJ1-2, is as follows: DAGVTQSPTHLIKTRGQQVTLRCSPKSGHDTVSWYQQALGQGPQFIFQYYEEEERQRGNFPDRFSGHQFPNYSSELNVNALLLGDSALYLCASSLGGGTGYTFGSGTRLTVV.

The rearrangement joins TRBV19 to TRBJ2-3; possible D gene TRBD2, 5 bases. V was shortened by 7 bases and J by 6 bases, with 11 bases between the two germline ends. Germline assignment: CDR1 LNHDA and CDR2 SQIVND (reference sequence). This CDR3 comprises 12 residues. This CDR3 is CASNNRRDTQYF. Written as DNA, the CDR3 is TGTGCCAGTAATAATAGGAGGGATACGCAGTATTTT.

V and J are TRBV7-2 and TRBJ2-7; TRBD2 might be the D (7 bases). The CDR3 loop spans 15 amino acids. V was trimmed by 5 bases and J by 2 bases, leaving 16 bases between them. CDR1 and CDR2 from the germline V gene are SGHTA and FQGNSA. DNA for the CDR3: TGTGCCAGCAGCAGGGGGGGGACTGGGGCCTACGAGCAGTACTTC. As protein: CASSRGGTGAYEQYF.

The chain is built from TRBV4-1 and TRBJ2-3; 8 bases line up with TRBD1. This CDR3 is built from 15 residues. V dropped 5 bases and J dropped 5; count of bases not matched to a gene: 9. Germline V CDR1 and CDR2: MGHRA, YSYEKL. CDR3 sequence (DNA): TGCGCCAGCAGCGTTCGGACAGGGAATGAAGATACGCAGTATTTT. This gives the protein CASSVRTGNEDTQYF.

V is TRBV6-5 and J is TRBJ1-6, with D unclear. CDR3 size: 15 residues. Trimming removed 6 bases at V and 4 bases at J, with 13 bases between. Germline assignment: CDR1 MNHEY and CDR2 SVGAGI. This CDR3 is CASSSGQRYNSPLHF. The CDR3 nucleotides are TGTGCCAGCAGCTCCGGTCAAAGATATAATTCACCCCTCCACTTT.

On this clone: A much larger clone sits a single nucleotide away, making a read error possible. The gene calls are TRBV5-4 and TRBJ1-1; D is uncertain. CDR1 is SGHNT, CDR2 YYREEE, per germline (reference sequence). CDR3 size: 13 residues. The ends were cut back, 0 bases at V and 1 base at J, with 4 bases in the middle. CDR3 DNA: TGTGCCAGCAGCTTGGACAGGAACACTGAAGCTTTCTTT. Amino acid sequence: CASSLDRNTEAFF.

This clone came up once. The CDR3 region has the DNA TGTGCCAGCAGTGATGACATCATGCTGGGTTCACCCCTCCACTTT. As protein: CASSDDIMLGSPLHF. V usage is TRBV2 and J usage is TRBJ1-6; no clear D gene. Germline CDR1 SNHLY, CDR2 FYNNEI. Trimming left V 3 bases short and J 9 bases short, with 15 bases between. The CDR3 spans 15 residues.